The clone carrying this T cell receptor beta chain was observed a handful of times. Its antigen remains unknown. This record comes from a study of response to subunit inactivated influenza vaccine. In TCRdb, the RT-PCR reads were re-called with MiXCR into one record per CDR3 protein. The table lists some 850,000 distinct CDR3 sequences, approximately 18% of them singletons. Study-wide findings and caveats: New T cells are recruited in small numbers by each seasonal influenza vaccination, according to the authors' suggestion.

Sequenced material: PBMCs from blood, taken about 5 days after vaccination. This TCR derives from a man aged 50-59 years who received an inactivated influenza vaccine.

The CDR3, as DNA: TGTGCCAGTCGGACAGTGAATAATGAAAAACTGTTTTTT. Protein: CASRTVNNEKLFF. V and J are TRBV6-1 and TRBJ1-4; a weak D match, TRBD1 (6 bases). The CDR3 contains 13 residues. V was shortened by 9 bases and J by 4 bases, with 12 bases between the two germline ends. The germline V gene encodes CDR1 MNHNS and CDR2 SASEGT.